The present TCR beta chain was sequenced within a study of T cell responses to AZD1222 COVID-19 vaccine. Study as a whole: It was second doses at about 4 or about 12 weeks that were pooled.

Study-wide results and limits: Just five or six AZD1222 recipients were seropositive at baseline. Repertoire sampling happened only post peak T cell response.

Assay: immunoSEQ multiplex PCR; the TCRdb copy retains only in-frame clones and omits some. The sample carries under 130,000 clones, 91% recorded once. Per germline, CDR1 MNHEY and CDR2 SVGAGI. This CDR3 region has 13 residues. V was cut by 5 bases and J by 4 bases, with 11 bases left in between. On this clone itself: Its antigen is not identified.

The sequence derives from an adult in good health. The sample was peripheral blood, taken on day 0 of AZD1222 vaccination. This chain connects TRBV6-5 to TRBJ1-1; D is unclear. Here the CDR3 DNA reads TGTGCCAGCAGTCCGGGGAGGCCCACTGAAGCTTTCTTT. It yields the protein CASSPGRPTEAFF.